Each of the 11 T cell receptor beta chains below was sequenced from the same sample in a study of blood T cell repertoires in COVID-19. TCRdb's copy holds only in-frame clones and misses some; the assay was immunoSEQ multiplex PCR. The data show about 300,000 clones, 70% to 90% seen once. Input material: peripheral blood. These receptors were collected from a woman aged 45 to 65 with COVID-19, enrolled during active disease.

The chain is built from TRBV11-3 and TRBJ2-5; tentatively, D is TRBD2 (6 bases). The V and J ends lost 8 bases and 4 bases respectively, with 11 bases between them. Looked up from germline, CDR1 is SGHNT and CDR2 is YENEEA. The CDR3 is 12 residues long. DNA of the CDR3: TGTGCCAGCCGTGGAGGGCGAGAGACCCAGTACTTC. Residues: CASRGGRETQYF.

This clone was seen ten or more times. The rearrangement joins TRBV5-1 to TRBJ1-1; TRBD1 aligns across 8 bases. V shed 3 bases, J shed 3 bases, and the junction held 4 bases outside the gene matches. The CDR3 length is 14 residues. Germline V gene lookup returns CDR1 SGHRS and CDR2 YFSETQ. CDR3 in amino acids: CASSSGQAYTEAFF. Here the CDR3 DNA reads TGCGCCAGCAGCTCGGGACAGGCGTACACTGAAGCTTTCTTT.

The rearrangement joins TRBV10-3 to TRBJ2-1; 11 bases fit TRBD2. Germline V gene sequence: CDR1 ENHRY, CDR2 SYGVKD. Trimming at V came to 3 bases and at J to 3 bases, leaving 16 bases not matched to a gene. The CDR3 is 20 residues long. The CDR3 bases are TGTGCCATCAGTGATGTAGGGTTAGCGGGAGGGCCGTCTAGCTACAATGAGCAGTTCTTC. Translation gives CAISDVGLAGGPSSYNEQFF.

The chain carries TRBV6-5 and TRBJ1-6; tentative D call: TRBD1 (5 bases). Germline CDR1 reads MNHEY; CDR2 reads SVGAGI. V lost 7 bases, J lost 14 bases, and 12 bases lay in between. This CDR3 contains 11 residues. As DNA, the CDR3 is TGTGCCAGCAAGCGGGACGGGGCCCTCCACTTT. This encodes CASKRDGALHF.

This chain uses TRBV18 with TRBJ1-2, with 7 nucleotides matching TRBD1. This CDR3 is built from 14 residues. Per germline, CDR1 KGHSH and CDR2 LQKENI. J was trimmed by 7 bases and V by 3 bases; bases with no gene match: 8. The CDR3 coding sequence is TGTGCCAGCTCACCTCCCGGACAGGAAGTTGGCTACACCTTC. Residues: CASSPPGQEVGYTF. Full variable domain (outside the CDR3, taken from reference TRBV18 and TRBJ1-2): NAGVMQNPRHLVRRRGQEARLRCSPMKGHSHVYWYRQLPEEGLKFMVYLQKENIIDESGMPKERFSAEFPKEGPSILRIQQVVRGDSAAYFCASSPPGQEVGYTFGSGTRLTVV.

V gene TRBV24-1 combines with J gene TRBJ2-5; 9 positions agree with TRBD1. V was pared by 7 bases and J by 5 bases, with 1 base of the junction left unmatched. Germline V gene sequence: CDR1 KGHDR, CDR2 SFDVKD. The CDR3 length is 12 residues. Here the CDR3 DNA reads TGTGCCACCAGAGGACAGGGGGAGACCCAGTACTTC. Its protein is CATRGQGETQYF.

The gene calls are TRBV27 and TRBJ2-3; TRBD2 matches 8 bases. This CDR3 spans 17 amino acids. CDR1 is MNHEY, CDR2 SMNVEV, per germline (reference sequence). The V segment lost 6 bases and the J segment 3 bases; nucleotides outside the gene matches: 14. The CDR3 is CASRVKAGAMRTDTQYF. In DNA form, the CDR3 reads TGTGCCAGCAGAGTTAAAGCGGGAGCAATGAGAACAGATACGCAGTATTTT.

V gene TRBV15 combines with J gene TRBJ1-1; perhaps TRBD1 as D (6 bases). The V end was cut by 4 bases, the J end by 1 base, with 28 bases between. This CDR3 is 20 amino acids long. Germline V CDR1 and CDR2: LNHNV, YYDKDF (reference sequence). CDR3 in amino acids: CATSKKYGTPRTGWNTEAFF. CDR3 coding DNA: TGTGCCACCAGCAAAAAATACGGGACACCAAGAACCGGGTGGAACACTGAAGCTTTCTTT. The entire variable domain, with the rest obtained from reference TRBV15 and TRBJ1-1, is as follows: DAMVIQNPRYQVTQFGKPVTLSCSQTLNHNVMYWYQQKSSQAPKLLFHYYDKDFNNEADTPDNFQSRRPNTSFCFLDIRSPGLGDTAMYLCATSKKYGTPRTGWNTEAFFGQGTRLTVV.

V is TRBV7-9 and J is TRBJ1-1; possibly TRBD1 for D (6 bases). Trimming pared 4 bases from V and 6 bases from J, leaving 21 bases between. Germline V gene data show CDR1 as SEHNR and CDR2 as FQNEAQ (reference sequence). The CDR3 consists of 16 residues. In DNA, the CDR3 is TGTGCCAGCAGCTCCCTACAGGGATCAGTTGAGGCTGAAGCTTTCTTT. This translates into CASSSLQGSVEAEAFF.

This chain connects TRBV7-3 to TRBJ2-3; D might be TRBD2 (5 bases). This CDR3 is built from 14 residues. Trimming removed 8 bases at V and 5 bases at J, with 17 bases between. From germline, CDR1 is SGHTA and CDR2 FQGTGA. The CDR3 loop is CASQSSKIGDTQYF. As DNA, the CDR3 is TGTGCCAGCCAGTCTAGCAAGATCGGAGATACGCAGTATTTT.

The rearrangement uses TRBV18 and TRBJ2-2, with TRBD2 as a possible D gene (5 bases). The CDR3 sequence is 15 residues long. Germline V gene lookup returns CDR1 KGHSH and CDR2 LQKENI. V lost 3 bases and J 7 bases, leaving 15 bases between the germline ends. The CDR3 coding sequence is TGTGCCAGCTCACCGCGTGGACTTTTTGGCGGGGAGCTGTTTTTT. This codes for CASSPRGLFGGELFF. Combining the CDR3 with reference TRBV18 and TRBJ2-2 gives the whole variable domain NAGVMQNPRHLVRRRGQEARLRCSPMKGHSHVYWYRQLPEEGLKFMVYLQKENIIDESGMPKERFSAEFPKEGPSILRIQQVVRGDSAAYFCASSPRGLFGGELFFGEGSRLTVL.